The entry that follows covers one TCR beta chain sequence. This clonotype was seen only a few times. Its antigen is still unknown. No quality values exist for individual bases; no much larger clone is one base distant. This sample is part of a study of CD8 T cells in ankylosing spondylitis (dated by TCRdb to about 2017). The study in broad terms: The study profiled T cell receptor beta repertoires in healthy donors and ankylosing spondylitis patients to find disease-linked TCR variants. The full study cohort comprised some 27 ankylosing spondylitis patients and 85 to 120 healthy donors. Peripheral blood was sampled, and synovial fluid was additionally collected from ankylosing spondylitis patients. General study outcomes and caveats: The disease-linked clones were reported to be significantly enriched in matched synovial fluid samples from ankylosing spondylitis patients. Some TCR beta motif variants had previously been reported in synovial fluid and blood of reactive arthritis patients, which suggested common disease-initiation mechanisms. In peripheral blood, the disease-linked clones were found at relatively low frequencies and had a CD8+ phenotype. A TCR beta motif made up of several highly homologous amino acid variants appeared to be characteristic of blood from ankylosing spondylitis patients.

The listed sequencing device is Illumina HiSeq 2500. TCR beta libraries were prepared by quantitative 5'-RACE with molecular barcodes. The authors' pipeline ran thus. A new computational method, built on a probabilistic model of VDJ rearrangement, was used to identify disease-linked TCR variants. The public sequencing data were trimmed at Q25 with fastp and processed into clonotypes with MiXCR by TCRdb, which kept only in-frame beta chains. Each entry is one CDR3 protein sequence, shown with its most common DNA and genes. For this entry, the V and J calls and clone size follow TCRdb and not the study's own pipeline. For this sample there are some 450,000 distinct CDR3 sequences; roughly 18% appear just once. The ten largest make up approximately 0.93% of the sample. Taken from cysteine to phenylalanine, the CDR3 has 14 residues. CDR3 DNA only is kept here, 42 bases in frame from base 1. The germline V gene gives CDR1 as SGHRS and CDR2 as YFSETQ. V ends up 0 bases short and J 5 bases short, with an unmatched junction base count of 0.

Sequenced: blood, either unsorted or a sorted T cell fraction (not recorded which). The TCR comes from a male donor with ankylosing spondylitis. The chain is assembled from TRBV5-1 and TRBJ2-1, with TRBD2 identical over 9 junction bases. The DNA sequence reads TGCGCCAGCAGCTTGGTAGCGGGAGACAATGAGCAGTTCTTC. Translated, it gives CASSLVAGDNEQFF.